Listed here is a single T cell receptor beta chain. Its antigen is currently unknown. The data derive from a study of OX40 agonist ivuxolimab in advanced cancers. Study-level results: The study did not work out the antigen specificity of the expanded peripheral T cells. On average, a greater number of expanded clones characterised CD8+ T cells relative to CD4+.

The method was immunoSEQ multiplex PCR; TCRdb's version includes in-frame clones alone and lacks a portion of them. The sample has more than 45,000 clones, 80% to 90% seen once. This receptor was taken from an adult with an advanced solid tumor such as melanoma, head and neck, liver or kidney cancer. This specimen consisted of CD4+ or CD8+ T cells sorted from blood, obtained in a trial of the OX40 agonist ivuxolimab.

CDR3 region: CASSPGTASGELFF. The CDR3 bases are TGTGCCAGCAGCCCCGGGACAGCCTCCGGGGAGCTGTTTTTT. J is TRBJ2-2 and V is TRBV7-9, with 7 bases fitting TRBD1. CDR1 is SEHNR, CDR2 FQNEAQ, per germline (reference sequence). V lost 5 bases and J lost 6; bases outside the gene matches: 6. The CDR3 contains 14 residues.